The rows below give T cell receptor beta chains drawn from one sample of a study of type 1 regulatory T cells. TCRdb independently ran MiXCR on the reads; one entry per CDR3 protein. The data show 60,000 to 80,000 distinct CDR3 sequences, about 60% seen once. These TCRs are of unknown antigen specificity. The specimen was cultured T cells, either the whole culture or a sorted T cell fraction (not recorded which). The receptor source for this set is a human donor in good health. Each CDR3 is given with its conserved first and last residue. D genes are given only for firm matches. Part of the rows lack a size; the others show once, few, many or a class for expanded clones.

.,TRBJ2-7,TRBV7-2,.,CASSLSERGTYEQYF,TGTGCCAGCAGCTTATCGGAACGGGGAACCTACGAGCAGTACTTC
many,TRBJ2-1,TRBV5-1,TRBD2,CASSANSGNEQFF,TGCGCCAGCAGCGCGAATAGCGGGAATGAGCAGTTCTTC
once,TRBJ2-3,TRBV6-1,.,CASSDRGVTDTQYF,TGTGCCAGCAGTGACAGAGGAGTCACAGATACGCAGTATTTT
few,TRBJ2-7,TRBV5-1,.,CASSSLPGAYEQYF,TGCGCCAGCAGCTCGTTACCCGGGGCCTACGAGCAGTACTTC
many,TRBJ2-1,TRBV20-1,.,CSASQGALYNEQFF,TGCAGTGCTAGCCAGGGCGCGCTCTACAATGAGCAGTTCTTC
few,TRBJ2-7,TRBV28,.,CASSPPQGSAYEQYF,TGTGCCAGCAGTCCGCCGCAAGGGTCGGCCTACGAGCAGTACTTC
few,TRBJ2-7,TRBV4-1,.,CASSTPGRNEQYF,TGCGCCAGCAGCACCCCAGGGAGGAACGAGCAGTACTTC
.,TRBJ2-1,TRBV5-1,.,CASSLAPGTYNEQFF,TGCGCCAGCAGCTTGGCTCCGGGAACCTACAATGAGCAGTTCTTC
.,TRBJ2-1,TRBV24-1,TRBD2,CATSYRGLAGNNEQFF,TGTGCCACCAGCTACAGGGGTCTAGCGGGAAACAATGAGCAGTTCTTC
.,TRBJ2-1,TRBV20-1,TRBD2,CSASRLAGTSYNEQFF,TGCAGTGCTTCCCGACTAGCCGGAACCTCCTACAATGAGCAGTTCTTC